This T cell receptor beta chain was documented in a study of regulatory T cells in long-lasting Graves disease. Study results and limitations: Repertoires from persistent disease leaned toward TRBV28, TRBJ1-2 and TRBJ2-5.

This clonotype was detected a few times. What it binds is not known. The sample's time point: newly diagnosed GD, antithyroid drugs for less than 3 months. PBMCs provided the RNA from which the TCR library was made. The CDR3 runs to 17 residues. Unmatched junction bases numbered 8, after V lost 4 bases and J lost 5 bases. Germline-derived CDR1 and CDR2 are SEHNR and FQNEAQ (reference sequence). CDR3-region Arm-PCR and iRepertoire HTBI primers produced the TCR beta libraries. Original processing notes: Segment identification across samples yielded around 61 TRBV and 13 to 15 TRBJ segments. TCRdb passed the multiplex PCR reads through MiXCR, listing each CDR3 protein once. The V and J calls were not made by the authors but by TCRdb's processing. The sample gives about 540,000 distinct CDR3 sequences, approximately 15% of which show up once; roughly a tenth is in the top ten. This sample also belongs to another study, concerning T cells in Graves' hyperthyroidism and ophthalmopathy. Turning to that study: Across 18 months, stable Graves' hyperthyroidism was marked by no progression to ophthalmopathy. When the TCR CDR3 underwent first-round RT-PCR, the HTBI primer set was used.

The input for sequencing was peripheral blood mononuclear cells (PBMCs), taken at new diagnosis, from a patient treated with antithyroid drugs. The clonotype comes from a man aged 25-40 years with Graves disease. V usage is TRBV7-9 and J usage is TRBJ1-6, with 10 bases aligning to TRBD1. The CDR3 DNA follows: TGTGCCAGCAGCTCACCTTCCGGGACAGGGGATAATTCACCCCTCCACTTT. Its translation: CASSSPSGTGDNSPLHF.